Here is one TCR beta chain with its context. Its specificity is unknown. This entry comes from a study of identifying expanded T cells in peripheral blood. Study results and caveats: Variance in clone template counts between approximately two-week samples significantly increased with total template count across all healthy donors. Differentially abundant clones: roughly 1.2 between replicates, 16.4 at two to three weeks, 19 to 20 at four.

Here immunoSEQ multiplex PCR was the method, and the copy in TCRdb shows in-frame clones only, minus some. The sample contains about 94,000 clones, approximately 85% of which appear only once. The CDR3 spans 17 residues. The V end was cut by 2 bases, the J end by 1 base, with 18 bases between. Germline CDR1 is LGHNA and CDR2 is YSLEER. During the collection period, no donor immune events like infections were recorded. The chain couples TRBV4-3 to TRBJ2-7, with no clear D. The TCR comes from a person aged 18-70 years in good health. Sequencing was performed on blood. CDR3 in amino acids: CASSQTSRRAESYEQYF. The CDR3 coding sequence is TGCGCCAGCAGCCAAACCTCCAGACGGGCGGAATCCTACGAGCAGTACTTC.